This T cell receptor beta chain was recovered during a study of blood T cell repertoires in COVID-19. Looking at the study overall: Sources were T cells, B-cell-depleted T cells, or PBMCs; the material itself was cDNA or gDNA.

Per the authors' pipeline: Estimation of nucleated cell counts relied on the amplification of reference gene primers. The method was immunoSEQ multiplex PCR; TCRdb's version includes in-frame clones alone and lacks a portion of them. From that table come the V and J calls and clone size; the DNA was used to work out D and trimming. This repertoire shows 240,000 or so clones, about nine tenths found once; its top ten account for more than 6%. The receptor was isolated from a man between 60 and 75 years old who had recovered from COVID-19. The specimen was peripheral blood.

For the CDR3, the DNA is TGTGCCACAACCGACCGGACTAGCTCCTACGAGCAGTACTTC. Translation gives CATTDRTSSYEQYF. V and J are TRBV15 and TRBJ2-7; 7 bases agree with TRBD2. CDR3 length: 14 amino acids. Germline lookup yields CDR1 LNHNV and CDR2 YYDKDF (reference sequence). V trimming: 9 bases; J trimming: 0 bases; junction bases outside the gene matches: 8.